This T cell receptor beta chain stems from a study of OX40 agonist ivuxolimab in advanced cancers. This clone came up a few times. Antigen: not known. This CDR3 has 14 residues. Germline V gene sequence: CDR1 LNHDA, CDR2 SQIVND (reference sequence). V was trimmed by 5 bases and J by 2 bases, leaving 11 bases between them. Study outcomes and limitations: There was clonal expansion of CD4+ and CD8+ blood T cells by week 6 at 0.1 to 3.0 mg/kg.

Samples of blood were obtained at baseline, on cycle 4 day 1, and on cycle 7 day 1. Libraries were prepared by immunoSEQ multiplex PCR; TCRdb keeps only in-frame clonotypes and omits some of them. The sample yields 34,000 or so clones, roughly 79% seen once. This sequence joins TRBV19 and TRBJ2-3, with D uncertain. Material: CD4+ or CD8+ T cells sorted from blood, obtained in a trial of the OX40 agonist ivuxolimab. This receptor was identified in an adult with an advanced solid tumor such as melanoma, head and neck, liver or kidney cancer. The CDR3 protein is CASSVSRNTDTQYF. CDR3 nucleotides: TGTGCCAGTAGTGTCTCAAGAAACACAGATACGCAGTATTTT.